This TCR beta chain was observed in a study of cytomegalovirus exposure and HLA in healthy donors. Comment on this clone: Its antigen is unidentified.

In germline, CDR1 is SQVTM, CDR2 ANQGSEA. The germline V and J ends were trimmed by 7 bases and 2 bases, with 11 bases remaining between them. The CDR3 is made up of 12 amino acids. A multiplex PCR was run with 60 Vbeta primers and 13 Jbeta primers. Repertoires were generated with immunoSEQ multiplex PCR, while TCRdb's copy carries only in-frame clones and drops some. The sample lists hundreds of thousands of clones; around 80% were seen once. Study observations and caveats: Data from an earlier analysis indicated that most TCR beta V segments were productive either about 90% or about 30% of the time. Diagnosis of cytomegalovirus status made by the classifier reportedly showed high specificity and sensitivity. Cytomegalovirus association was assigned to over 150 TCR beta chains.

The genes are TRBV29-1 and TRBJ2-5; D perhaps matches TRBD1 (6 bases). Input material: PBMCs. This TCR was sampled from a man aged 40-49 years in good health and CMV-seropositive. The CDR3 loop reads CSAGTFQETQYF. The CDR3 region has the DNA TGCAGCGCCGGGACATTTCAAGAGACCCAGTACTTC.